The T cell receptor beta chain under discussion was sequenced for a study of cytomegalovirus exposure and HLA in healthy donors. This CDR3 is built from 14 residues. Deletions cut 5 bases from V and 2 bases from J, with 11 bases between. CDR1 and CDR2 from the germline V gene are LNHDA and SQIVND (reference sequence). The sample holds one count of this clone. The PCR made use of 60 Vbeta and 13 Jbeta primers. Sequencing used immunoSEQ multiplex PCR; TCRdb keeps in-frame clones, though not all of them. The profile shows about 130,000 clones, 77% of them singletons. Sequenced sample: PBMCs. The sequence came from a woman aged 40 to 49 in good health and CMV-seropositive. The gene calls are TRBV19 and TRBJ2-3; D uncertain. The CDR3: CASSGRQNTDTQYF. The DNA for the CDR3 is TGTGCCAGTAGTGGGCGCCAGAACACAGATACGCAGTATTTT.